A single sample is the source of the 3 T cell receptor beta chains below, sequenced in a study of T cell repertoires in cytomegalovirus infection. TCRdb re-called the reads through MiXCR, storing one row per CDR3 protein. In the table there are hundreds of thousands of distinct CDR3 sequences, roughly 17% of which are singletons. Sequencing was done on a sample of PBMCs. These receptors were obtained from a human donor in good health (CMV status not recorded). Some clones in this sample may be carry-over from other donors' samples.

This clonotype was counted many times. The rearrangement joins TRBV20-1 to TRBJ1-6, with TRBD1 matching over 10 bases. This CDR3 contains 17 residues. Trimming removed 0 bases from V and 7 bases from J; junction bases left unmatched: 9. The germline CDR1 and CDR2 sequences are DFQATT and SNEGSKA (reference sequence). The CDR3 loop is CSARDPSRQGANSPLHF. CDR3 coding DNA: TGCAGTGCTAGAGACCCGAGCCGACAGGGGGCAAATTCACCCCTCCACTTT.

The V gene is TRBV19, the J gene TRBJ2-7, with 9 bases fitting TRBD1. The germline V gene has CDR1 LNHDA and CDR2 SQIVND (reference sequence). The CDR3 is 17 residues long. The ends lost 6 bases at V and 4 bases at J; junction bases unmatched: 16. CDR3 amino acids: CASRRSQPGQGSYEQYF. The CDR3 coding sequence is TGTGCCAGTAGACGAAGCCAACCGGGACAGGGTTCGTACGAGCAGTACTTC.

The chain employs TRBV19 and TRBJ1-5; the match to TRBD1 covers 7 bases. Trimming took 6 bases from V and 3 from J; bases not matched to a gene: 11. Germline assignment: CDR1 LNHDA and CDR2 SQIVND (reference sequence). The CDR3 loop spans 16 amino acids. CDR3 DNA sequence: TGTGCCAGTAGCGATACCACAGGGGCCAACAATCAGCCCCAGCATTTT. Its translation is CASSDTTGANNQPQHF. The variable domain in full, completed from reference TRBV19 and TRBJ1-5, reads DGGITQSPKYLFRKEGQNVTLSCEQNLNHDAMYWYRQDPGQGLRLIYYSQIVNDFQKGDIAEGYSVSREKKESFPLTVTSAQKNPTAFYLCASSDTTGANNQPQHFGDGTRLSIL.